Following are 3 T cell receptor beta chains from one sample sequenced in a study of regulatory T cells in long-lasting Graves disease. Specified time point: persistent/refractory GD, antithyroid drugs over 5 years with positive TRAb. The authors made the TCR library using RNA they extracted from PBMCs. Arm-PCR of CDR3 regions with iRepertoire HTBI primers generated TCR beta libraries. Via MiXCR, TCRdb re-called the multiplex PCR reads, giving one row per CDR3 protein. This table has some 420,000 distinct CDR3 sequences, about 20% appearing once. This specimen consisted of peripheral blood mononuclear cells (PBMCs), obtained when the disease was refractory, from a patient treated with antithyroid drugs. The receptors shown here come from a female donor with Graves disease.

The chain couples TRBV6-1 to TRBJ2-7, with TRBD2 matching over 11 bases. The CDR3 loop spans 18 amino acids. The junction had 16 bases not matched to a gene; V was cut back by 6 bases and J by 3 bases. CDR1 and CDR2 (germline): MNHNS, SASEGT. CDR3 sequence reads: CASRQPGLADPLRYEQYF. The CDR3 DNA reads as TGTGCCAGCAGGCAACCGGGACTAGCGGATCCACTTCGCTACGAGCAGTACTTC.

This clonotype was seen many times. The CDR3 DNA sequence: TGTGCCAGCAGGGCACAGGGGGCTTTTGACTCCTATGGCTACACCTTC. Its translation: CASRAQGAFDSYGYTF. The V gene is TRBV2, the J gene TRBJ1-2, with 9 bases aligning to TRBD1. CDR3 length: 16 residues. V was clipped by 6 bases and J by 4 bases; unmatched bases: 12. CDR1 SNHLY and CDR2 FYNNEI come from the germline V gene.

This clonotype was picked up a small number of times. The chain carries TRBV7-8 and TRBJ2-5, with 9 bases aligning to TRBD2. Germline loops: CDR1 SGHVS, CDR2 FQNEAQ. Unmatched junction bases numbered 9, after V lost 5 bases and J lost 5 bases. CDR3 length: 15 residues. In nucleotides, the CDR3 is TGTGCCAGCAGCCCCACGAGCGGGAGGAGGGAGACCCAGTACTTC. It codes for CASSPTSGRRETQYF.